Listed here is a single T cell receptor beta chain. The entry originates in a study of control samples from healthy donors and cancer patients. J was trimmed by 0 bases and V by 3 bases; bases with no gene match: 15. CDR1 is PRHDT, CDR2 FYEKMQ, per germline (reference sequence). This CDR3 spans 20 amino acids. The method was immunoSEQ multiplex PCR; TCRdb's version includes in-frame clones alone and lacks a portion of them. The table has some 44,000 clones, around 75% seen once. The sample comprised formalin-fixed, paraffin-embedded tissue. This sequence joins TRBV13 and TRBJ1-3; 9 bases match TRBD1. The clonotype comes from a male donor with melanoma. The CDR3 sequence: CASSLGQGIDLAPSGNTIYF. CDR3 in DNA: TGTGCCAGCAGCTTGGGACAGGGTATCGATTTGGCCCCCTCTGGAAACACCATATATTTT.